The 10 T cell receptor beta chains in this list originate from one sample, sequenced in a study of OX40 agonist ivuxolimab in advanced cancers. Data came from immunoSEQ multiplex PCR; TCRdb stores just in-frame clones and leaves some out. The table shows about 57,000 clones, with 80% to 95% occurring only once. Source: CD4+ or CD8+ T cells sorted from blood, taken in a trial of the OX40 agonist ivuxolimab. The receptors come from an adult with an advanced solid tumor such as melanoma, head and neck, liver or kidney cancer.

V is TRBV28 and J is TRBJ2-2; TRBD2 might be the D (5 bases). Germline V gene data show CDR1 as MDHEN and CDR2 as SYDVKM. The CDR3 extends over 13 amino acids. The V end lost 5 bases, the J end lost 5 bases, and 9 bases lay between the germline ends. The CDR3 protein is CASSPLATGELFF. The CDR3 nucleotides read TGTGCCAGCAGTCCGCTAGCAACCGGGGAGCTGTTTTTT.

The chain has TRBV19 and TRBJ1-1, with D unclear. With 8 bases removed from V and 7 bases from J, the gap between germline ends came to 20 bases. Germline V gene data show CDR1 as LNHDA and CDR2 as SQIVND (reference sequence). This CDR3 spans 14 amino acids. As DNA, the CDR3 is TGTGCCAGTCAAACTTCGGGAGGCAGGATTGAAGCTTTCTTT. Translation gives CASQTSGGRIEAFF.

V usage is TRBV7-8 and J usage is TRBJ2-7; D unclear. Trimming stripped 5 bases from V and 5 bases from J, with 13 bases between. CDR1 is SGHVS and CDR2 is FQNEAQ in the germline V gene. This CDR3 comprises 13 residues. This CDR3 is CASSTEWYHEQYF. The CDR3, as DNA: TGTGCCAGCAGCACAGAGTGGTACCACGAGCAGTACTTC.

The gene calls are TRBV27 and TRBJ2-7, with TRBD2 as a possible D gene (5 bases). The CDR3 is 15 amino acids. Deletions cut 4 bases from V and 2 bases from J, with 15 bases between. In germline, CDR1 is MNHEY, CDR2 SMNVEV (reference sequence). CDR3 sequence (DNA): TGTGCCAGCAGTTCCTCCTCCGGGATCCCCTACGAGCAGTACTTC. Amino acids: CASSSSSGIPYEQYF.

The chain has TRBV28 and TRBJ2-3; either TRBD1 or TRBD2 may supply D (5 bases each). The CDR3 contains 18 residues. Trimming took off 7 bases at V and 4 bases at J, with 27 bases between the two ends. In germline, CDR1 is MDHEN, CDR2 SYDVKM. The CDR3 region is CASTPSRSRDPVPDTQYF. The DNA for the CDR3 is TGTGCCAGCACCCCCTCCAGGTCCCGGGACCCAGTACCAGATACGCAGTATTTT.

The genes are TRBV9 and TRBJ2-7, with D perhaps TRBD1 or TRBD2 (6 bases each). Per the germline V gene, CDR1 is SGDLS and CDR2 is YYNGEE. The CDR3 extends over 14 amino acids. The V and J ends lost 5 bases and 2 bases respectively, with 14 bases between them. Written as DNA, the CDR3 is TGTGCCAGCAGTCTGGGGGGCAGTCCCTACGAGCAGTACTTC. It translates to CASSLGGSPYEQYF. Complete variable domain (other parts from reference TRBV9 and TRBJ2-7): DSGVTQTPKHLITATGQRVTLRCSPRSGDLSVYWYQQSLDQGLQFLIQYYNGEERAKGNILERFSAQQFPDLHSELNLSSLELGDSALYFCASSLGGSPYEQYFGPGTRLTVT.

To note about this clone: The sample holds other DNA sequences that translate to the same CDR3. V is TRBV4-3 and J is TRBJ1-2; D is unclear. V was pared by 3 bases and J by 0 bases, with 14 bases between. The CDR3 contains 16 residues. Germline-derived CDR1 and CDR2 are LGHNA and YSLEER. CDR3 DNA sequence: TGCGCCAGCAGCCAGGATCGTTCCAGGACTAACTATGGCTACACCTTC. Encoded protein: CASSQDRSRTNYGYTF.

This rearrangement joins TRBV15 to TRBJ2-1; 11 bases line up with TRBD2. Germline values: CDR1 LNHNV, CDR2 YYDKDF (reference sequence). The V gene end was trimmed by 4 bases and the J gene end by 7 bases; junction bases not matched to a gene: 21. The CDR3 totals 20 residues. The CDR3 DNA sequence: TGTGCCACCAGCAACTCTTGGGCGCTCCCGGGACTAGCGGAGCCTAATGAGCAGTTCTTC. Residues: CATSNSWALPGLAEPNEQFF.

CDR3 residues: CASSQAQGRTEAFF. DNA of the CDR3: TGCGCCAGCAGCCAAGCCCAGGGTCGCACTGAAGCTTTCTTT. J is TRBJ1-1 and V is TRBV4-3; a possible D gene is TRBD1 (5 bases). Trimming shortened V by 1 base and J by 4 bases, and 10 bases separated the two germline ends. Germline loops: CDR1 LGHNA, CDR2 YSLEER. This CDR3 region has 14 residues.

J is TRBJ1-1 and V is TRBV6-5; D gene ambiguous. Looked up from germline, CDR1 is MNHEY and CDR2 is SVGAGI. Trimming removed 10 bases at V and 1 base at J, with 16 bases between. There are 14 residues in the CDR3. The CDR3 DNA reads TGTGCCACGGGGAAGGGCGGATCGAACACTGAAGCTTTCTTT. Translating gives CATGKGGSNTEAFF.